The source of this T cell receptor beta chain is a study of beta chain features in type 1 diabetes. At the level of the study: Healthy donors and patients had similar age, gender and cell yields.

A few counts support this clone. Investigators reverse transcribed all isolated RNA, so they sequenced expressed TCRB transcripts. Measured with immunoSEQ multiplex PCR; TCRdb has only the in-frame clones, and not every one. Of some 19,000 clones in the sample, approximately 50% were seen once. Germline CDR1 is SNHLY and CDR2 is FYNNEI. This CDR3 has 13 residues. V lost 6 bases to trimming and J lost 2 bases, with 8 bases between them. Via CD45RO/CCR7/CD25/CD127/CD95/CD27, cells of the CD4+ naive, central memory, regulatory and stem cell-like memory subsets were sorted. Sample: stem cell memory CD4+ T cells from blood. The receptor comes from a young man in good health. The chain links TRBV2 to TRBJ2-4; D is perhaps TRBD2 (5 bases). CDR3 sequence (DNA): TGTGCCAGCAGCGGACTGACCAAAAACATTCAGTACTTC. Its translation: CASSGLTKNIQYF.